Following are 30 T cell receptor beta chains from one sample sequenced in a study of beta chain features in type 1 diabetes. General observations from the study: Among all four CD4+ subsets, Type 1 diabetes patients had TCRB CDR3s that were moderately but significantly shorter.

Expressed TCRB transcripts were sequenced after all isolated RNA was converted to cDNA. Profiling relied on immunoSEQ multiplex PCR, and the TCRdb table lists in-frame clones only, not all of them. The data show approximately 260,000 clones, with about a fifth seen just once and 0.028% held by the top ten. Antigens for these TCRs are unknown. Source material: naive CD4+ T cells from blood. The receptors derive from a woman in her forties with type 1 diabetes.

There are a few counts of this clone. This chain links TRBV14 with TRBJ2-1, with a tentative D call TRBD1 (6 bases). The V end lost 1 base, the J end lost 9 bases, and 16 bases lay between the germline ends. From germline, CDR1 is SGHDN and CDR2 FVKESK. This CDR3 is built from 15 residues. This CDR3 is CASSQGGIVRGEQFF. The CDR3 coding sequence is TGTGCCAGCAGCCAAGGAGGTATAGTCAGGGGTGAGCAGTTCTTC.

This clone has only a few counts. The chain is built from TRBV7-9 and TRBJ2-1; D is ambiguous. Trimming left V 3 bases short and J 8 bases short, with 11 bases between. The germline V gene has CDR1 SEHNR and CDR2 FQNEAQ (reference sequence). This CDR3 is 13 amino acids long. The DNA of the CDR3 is TGTGCCAGCAGCTTTTCAGGATGGGATGAGCAGTTCTTC. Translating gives CASSFSGWDEQFF.

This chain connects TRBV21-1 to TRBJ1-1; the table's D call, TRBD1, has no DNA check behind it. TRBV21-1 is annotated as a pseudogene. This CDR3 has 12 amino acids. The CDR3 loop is CASSPGDTEAFF. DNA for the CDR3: TGTGCCAGCAGCCCAGGGGACACTGAAGCTTTCTTT.

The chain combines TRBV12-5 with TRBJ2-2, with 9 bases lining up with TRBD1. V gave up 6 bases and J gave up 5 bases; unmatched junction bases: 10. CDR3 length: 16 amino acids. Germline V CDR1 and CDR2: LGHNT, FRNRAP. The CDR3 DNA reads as TGTGCTAGTGGCCCTGCCGGGACAGGGAGGACCGGGGAGCTGTTTTTT. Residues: CASGPAGTGRTGELFF.

CDR3 DNA sequence: TGCGCCAGCAGCCGAGGGGGACTAGCGGCTTCACAAGAGACCCAGTACTTC. Encoded protein: CASSRGGLAASQETQYF. The rearrangement links TRBV4-1 to TRBJ2-5; TRBD2 matches 11 bases. This CDR3 has 17 amino acids. V was pared by 4 bases and J by 2 bases, with 9 bases of the junction left unmatched. Germline V gives CDR1 MGHRA, CDR2 YSYEKL.

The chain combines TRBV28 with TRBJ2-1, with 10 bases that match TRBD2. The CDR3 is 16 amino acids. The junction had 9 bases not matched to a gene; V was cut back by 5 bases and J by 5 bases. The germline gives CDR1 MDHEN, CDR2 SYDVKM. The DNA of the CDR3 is TGTGCCAGCAGTCCTCTGCTAGCGGGGGTCAACAATGAGCAGTTCTTC. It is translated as CASSPLLAGVNNEQFF.

The CDR3 sequence is CASSVGEVVNEQFF. DNA of the CDR3: TGTGCCAGCAGCGTAGGAGAGGTGGTCAATGAGCAGTTCTTC. V usage is TRBV9 and J usage is TRBJ2-1; D ambiguous. Germline assignment: CDR1 SGDLS and CDR2 YYNGEE. V dropped 0 bases and J dropped 6 bases, with 10 bases sitting between them. The CDR3 extends over 14 amino acids.

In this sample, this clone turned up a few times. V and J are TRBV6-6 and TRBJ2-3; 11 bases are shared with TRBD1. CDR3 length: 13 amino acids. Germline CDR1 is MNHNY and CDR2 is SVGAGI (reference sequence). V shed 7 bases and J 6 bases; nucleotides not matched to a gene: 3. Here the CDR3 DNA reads TGTGCCAGCAAGGGACAGGGGGTTGATACGCAGTATTTT. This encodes CASKGQGVDTQYF.

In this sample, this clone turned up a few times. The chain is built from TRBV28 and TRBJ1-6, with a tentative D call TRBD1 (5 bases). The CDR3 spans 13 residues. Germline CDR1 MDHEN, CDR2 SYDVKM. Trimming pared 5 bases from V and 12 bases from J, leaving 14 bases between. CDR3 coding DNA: TGTGCCAGCAGTCCCCCTGCCCAGGGACCCCTCCACTTT. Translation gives CASSPPAQGPLHF.

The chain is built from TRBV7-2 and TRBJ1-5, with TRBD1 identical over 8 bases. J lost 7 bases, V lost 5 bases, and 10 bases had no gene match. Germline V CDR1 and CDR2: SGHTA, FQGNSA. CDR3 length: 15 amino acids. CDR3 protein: CASSPDRAAGQPQHF. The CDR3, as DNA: TGTGCCAGCAGCCCGGACAGGGCGGCAGGGCAGCCCCAGCATTTT.

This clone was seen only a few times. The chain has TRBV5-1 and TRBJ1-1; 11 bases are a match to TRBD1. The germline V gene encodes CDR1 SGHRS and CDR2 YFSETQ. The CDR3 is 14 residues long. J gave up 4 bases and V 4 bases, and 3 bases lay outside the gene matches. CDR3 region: CASSGGTGGTEAFF. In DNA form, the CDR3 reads TGCGCCAGCAGCGGGGGGACAGGGGGCACTGAAGCTTTCTTT. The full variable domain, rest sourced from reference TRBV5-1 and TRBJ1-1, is KAGVTQTPRYLIKTRGQQVTLSCSPISGHRSVSWYQQTPGQGLQFLFEYFSETQRNKGNFPGRFSGRQFSNSRSEMNVSTLELGDSALYLCASSGGTGGTEAFFGQGTRLTVV.

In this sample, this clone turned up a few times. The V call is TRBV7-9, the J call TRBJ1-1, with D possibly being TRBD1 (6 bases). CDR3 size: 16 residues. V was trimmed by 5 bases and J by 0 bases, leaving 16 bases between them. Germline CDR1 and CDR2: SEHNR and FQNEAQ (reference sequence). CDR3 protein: CASSQGSGALNTEAFF. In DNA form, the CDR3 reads TGTGCCAGCAGCCAGGGATCAGGGGCGCTGAACACTGAAGCTTTCTTT.

The CDR3 sequence is CASSLGALTGELFF. The CDR3 DNA follows: TGTGCCAGCAGCCTAGGGGCTCTCACCGGGGAGCTGTTTTTT. The rearrangement joins TRBV5-4 to TRBJ2-2; TRBD1 is a possible D gene (5 bases). Trimming cost V 4 bases and J 4 bases, with 11 bases left between them. The germline gives CDR1 SGHNT, CDR2 YYREEE (reference sequence). There are 14 residues in the CDR3. The variable domain in full, with the rest retrieved from reference TRBV5-4 and TRBJ2-2, is ETGVTQSPTHLIKTRGQQVTLRCSSQSGHNTVSWYQQALGQGPQFIFQYYREEENGRGNFPPRFSGLQFPNYSSELNVNALELDDSALYLCASSLGALTGELFFGEGSRLTVL.

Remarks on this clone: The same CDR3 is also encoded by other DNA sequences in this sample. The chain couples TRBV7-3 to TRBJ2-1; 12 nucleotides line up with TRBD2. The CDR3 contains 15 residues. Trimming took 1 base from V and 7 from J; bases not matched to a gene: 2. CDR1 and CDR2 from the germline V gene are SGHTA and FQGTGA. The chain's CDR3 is CASSLRLAGGNEQFF. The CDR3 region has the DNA TGTGCCAGCAGCTTAAGGCTAGCGGGGGGGAATGAGCAGTTCTTC.

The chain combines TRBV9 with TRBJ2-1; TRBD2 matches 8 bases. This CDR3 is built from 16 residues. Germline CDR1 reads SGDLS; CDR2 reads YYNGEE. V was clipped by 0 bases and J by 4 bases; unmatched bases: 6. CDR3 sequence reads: CASSVAAGGWYNEQFF. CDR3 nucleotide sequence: TGTGCCAGCAGCGTAGCGGCGGGAGGATGGTACAATGAGCAGTTCTTC.

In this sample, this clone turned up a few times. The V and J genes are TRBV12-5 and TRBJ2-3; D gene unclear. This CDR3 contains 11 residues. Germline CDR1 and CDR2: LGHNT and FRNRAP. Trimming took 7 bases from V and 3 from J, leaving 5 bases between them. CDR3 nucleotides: TGTGCTAGTGCCACTACAGATACGCAGTATTTT. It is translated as CASATTDTQYF.

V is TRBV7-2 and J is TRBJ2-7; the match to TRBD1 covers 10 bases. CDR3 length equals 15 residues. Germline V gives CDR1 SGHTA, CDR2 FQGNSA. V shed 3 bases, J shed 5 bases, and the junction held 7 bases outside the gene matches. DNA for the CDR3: TGTGCCAGCAGCTTTAAGACAGGGGGCTTAGACGAGCAGTACTTC. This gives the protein CASSFKTGGLDEQYF.

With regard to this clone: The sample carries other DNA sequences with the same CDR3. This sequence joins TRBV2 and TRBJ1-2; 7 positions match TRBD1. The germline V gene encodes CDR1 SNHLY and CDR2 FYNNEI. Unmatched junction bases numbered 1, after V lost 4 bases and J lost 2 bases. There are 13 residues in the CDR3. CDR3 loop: CASSGQGNYGYTF. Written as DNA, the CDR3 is TGTGCCAGCAGTGGACAGGGAAACTATGGCTACACCTTC.

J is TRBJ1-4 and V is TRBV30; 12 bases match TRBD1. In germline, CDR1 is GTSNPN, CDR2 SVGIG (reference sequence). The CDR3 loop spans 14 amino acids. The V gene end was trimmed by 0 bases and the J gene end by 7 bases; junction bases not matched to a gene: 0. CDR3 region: CAWSVGQGAEKLFF. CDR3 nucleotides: TGTGCCTGGAGTGTGGGACAGGGGGCTGAAAAACTGTTTTTT.

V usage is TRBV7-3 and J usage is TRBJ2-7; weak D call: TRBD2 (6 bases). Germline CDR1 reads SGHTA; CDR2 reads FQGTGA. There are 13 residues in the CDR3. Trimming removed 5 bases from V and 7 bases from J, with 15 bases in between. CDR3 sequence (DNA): TGTGCCAGCAGCCCCCCAGGTGGGAGGGAGCAGTACTTC. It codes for CASSPPGGREQYF.

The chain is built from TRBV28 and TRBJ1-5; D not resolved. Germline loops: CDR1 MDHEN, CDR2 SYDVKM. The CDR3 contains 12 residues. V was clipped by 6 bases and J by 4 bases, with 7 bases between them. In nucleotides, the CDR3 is TGTGCCAGCAGATCCCCTAATCAGCCCCAGCATTTT. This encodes CASRSPNQPQHF.

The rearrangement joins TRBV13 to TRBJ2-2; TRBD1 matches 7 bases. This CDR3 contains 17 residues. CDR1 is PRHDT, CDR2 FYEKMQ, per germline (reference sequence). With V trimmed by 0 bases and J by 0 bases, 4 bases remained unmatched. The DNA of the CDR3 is TGTGCCAGCAGCTTAGGCCTCGGGACAGCGAACACCGGGGAGCTGTTTTTT. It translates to CASSLGLGTANTGELFF.

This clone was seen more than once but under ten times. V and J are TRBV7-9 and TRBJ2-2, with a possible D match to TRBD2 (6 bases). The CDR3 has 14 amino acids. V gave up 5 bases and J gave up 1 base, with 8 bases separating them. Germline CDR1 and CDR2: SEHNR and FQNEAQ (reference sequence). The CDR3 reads CASSPAGNTGELFF. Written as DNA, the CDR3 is TGTGCCAGCAGCCCAGCGGGGAACACCGGGGAGCTGTTTTTT.

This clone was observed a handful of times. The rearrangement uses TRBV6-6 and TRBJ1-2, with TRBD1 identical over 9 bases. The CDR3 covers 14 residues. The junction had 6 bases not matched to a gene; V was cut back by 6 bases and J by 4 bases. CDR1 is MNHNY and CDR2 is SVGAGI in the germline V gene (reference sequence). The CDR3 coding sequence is TGTGCCAGCAGGGGACAGGGCTTAGTCTATGGCTACACCTTC. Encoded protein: CASRGQGLVYGYTF.

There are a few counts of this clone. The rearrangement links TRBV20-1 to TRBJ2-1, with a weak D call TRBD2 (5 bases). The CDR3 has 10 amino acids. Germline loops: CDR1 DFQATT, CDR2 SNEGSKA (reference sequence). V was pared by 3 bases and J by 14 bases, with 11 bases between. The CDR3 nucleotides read TGCAGTGCTAGTACACTAGAGGAGTTCTTC. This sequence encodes CSASTLEEFF.

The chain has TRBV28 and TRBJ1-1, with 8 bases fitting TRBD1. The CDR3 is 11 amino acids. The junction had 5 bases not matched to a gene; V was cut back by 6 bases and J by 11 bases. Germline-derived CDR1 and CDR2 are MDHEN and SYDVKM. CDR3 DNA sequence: TGTGCCAGCAGCTGGACAGGGATGGCTTTCTTT. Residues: CASSWTGMAFF.

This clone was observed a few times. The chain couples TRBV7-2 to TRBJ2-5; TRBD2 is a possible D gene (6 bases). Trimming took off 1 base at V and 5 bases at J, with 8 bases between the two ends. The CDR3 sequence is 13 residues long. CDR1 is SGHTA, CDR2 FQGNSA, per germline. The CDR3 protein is CASSLVRGETQYF. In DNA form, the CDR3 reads TGTGCCAGCAGCTTAGTTCGGGGGGAGACCCAGTACTTC.

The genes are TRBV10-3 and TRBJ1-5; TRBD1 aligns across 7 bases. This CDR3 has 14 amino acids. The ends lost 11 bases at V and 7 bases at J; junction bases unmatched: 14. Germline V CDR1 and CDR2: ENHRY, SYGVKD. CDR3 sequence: CAVGAGTEGQPQHF. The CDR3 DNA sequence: TGTGCCGTCGGTGCCGGGACAGAGGGACAGCCCCAGCATTTT.

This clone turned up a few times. For the CDR3, the DNA is TGTGCCAGCAGCTCTTCCGGGACAGGGACTTATAGCAATCAGCCCCAGCATTTT. This translates into CASSSSGTGTYSNQPQHF. This sequence joins TRBV7-9 and TRBJ1-5; 9 bases are a match to TRBD1. Per germline, CDR1 SEHNR and CDR2 FQNEAQ (reference sequence). V lost 4 bases and J lost 0; bases outside the gene matches: 10. The CDR3 loop spans 18 amino acids.

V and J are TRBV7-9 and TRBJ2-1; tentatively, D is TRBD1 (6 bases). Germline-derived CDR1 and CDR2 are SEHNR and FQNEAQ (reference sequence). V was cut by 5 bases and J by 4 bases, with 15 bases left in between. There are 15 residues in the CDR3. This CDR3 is CASSMTGTPYNEQFF. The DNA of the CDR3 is TGTGCCAGCAGCATGACCGGGACACCTTACAATGAGCAGTTCTTC.